One and the same sample provided the 19 T cell receptor beta chains below, sequenced in a study of siplizumab effects on memory and regulatory T cells (dated by TCRdb to the late 2010s). Library preparation was by the immunoSEQ multiplex PCR assay. As stored in TCRdb, this immuneACCESS dataset retains in-frame rearrangements with V and J assigned. A fraction of the clones does not appear; measured against another copy, unresolved V genes explain less than half of the discrepancy, and the remainder lacks a known reason. This sample is represented by about 120,000 clones; just over 90% of them were singletons. The ten largest make up around 0.15% of the sample. The sequenced sample consisted of non-Treg CD4+ T cells sorted from blood. The label giving this sample's cell subset or site can be read as: FACS-sorted unstimulated CD4+ non-regulatory T cells. Every receptor here comes from a human donor in good health.

J is TRBJ2-5 and V is TRBV28, with no clear D. From germline, CDR1 is MDHEN and CDR2 SYDVKM. There are 14 residues in the CDR3. The ends were cut back, 5 bases at V and 1 base at J, with 11 bases in the middle. The DNA for the CDR3 is TGTGCCAGCAGTCCTCTGGGGTCCCAAGAGACCCAGTACTTC. As protein: CASSPLGSQETQYF.

The gene calls are TRBV7-2 and TRBJ2-2, with a weak D call TRBD1 (7 bases). This CDR3 region has 18 residues. CDR1 and CDR2 from the germline V gene are SGHTA and FQGNSA. V was trimmed by 1 base and J by 0 bases, leaving 15 bases between them. CDR3 loop: CASSLVGGTVANTGELFF. DNA for the CDR3: TGTGCCAGCAGCTTAGTAGGAGGGACAGTAGCGAACACCGGGGAGCTGTTTTTT.

This chain joins TRBV11-1 and TRBJ2-5; perhaps TRBD1 as D (6 bases). The CDR3 runs 14 residues. Germline V gene data show CDR1 as SGHAT and CDR2 as FQDESV (reference sequence). The germline V and J ends were trimmed by 3 bases and 5 bases, with 13 bases remaining between them. Written as DNA, the CDR3 is TGTGCCAGCAGCTTGAGTCAGGGGATCGAGACCCAGTACTTC. This gives the protein CASSLSQGIETQYF.

J is TRBJ2-3 and V is TRBV28, with TRBD2 matching 8 bases. This CDR3 is 15 amino acids long. Germline V gives CDR1 MDHEN, CDR2 SYDVKM. With 5 bases clipped from V and 4 bases from J, the junction kept 8 bases outside the gene matches. The chain's CDR3 is CASSEPRGGADTQYF. DNA of the CDR3: TGTGCCAGCAGTGAACCTCGGGGGGGCGCAGATACGCAGTATTTT. Combining the CDR3 with reference TRBV28 and TRBJ2-3 gives the whole variable domain DVKVTQSSRYLVKRTGEKVFLECVQDMDHENMFWYRQDPGLGLRLIYFSYDVKMKEKGDIPEGYSVSREKKERFSLILESASTNQTSMYLCASSEPRGGADTQYFGPGTRLTVL.

This chain connects TRBV6-5 to TRBJ2-7; unclear D gene. The ends were cut back, 1 base at V and 6 bases at J, with 7 bases in the middle. The germline V gene encodes CDR1 MNHEY and CDR2 SVGAGI. The CDR3 length is 12 residues. CDR3 protein: CASSYFSREQYF. CDR3 nucleotide sequence: TGTGCCAGCAGTTACTTTTCACGCGAGCAGTACTTC.

This chain connects TRBV5-6 to TRBJ2-2; D not certain. The germline V gene encodes CDR1 SGHDT and CDR2 YYEEEE. The CDR3 runs 12 residues. Deletions cut 0 bases from V and 6 bases from J, with 3 bases between. The CDR3 bases are TGTGCCAGCAGCTTGGTGTCCGGGGAGCTGTTTTTT. Protein sequence: CASSLVSGELFF.

This clone was detected once. The CDR3 loop reads CASSRLDLGGELFF. DNA of the CDR3: TGCGCCAGCAGCCGCCTAGATTTGGGCGGGGAGCTGTTTTTT. V and J are TRBV5-1 and TRBJ2-2; D call uncertain. Trimming pared 4 bases from V and 7 bases from J, leaving 14 bases between. Germline lookup yields CDR1 SGHRS and CDR2 YFSETQ. The CDR3 sequence is 14 residues long.

For the CDR3, the DNA is TGTGCCAGCAGCTGGGGACAGGAGGCTTTGGTTGAGCAGTTCTTC. Translation: CASSWGQEALVEQFF. This sequence joins TRBV5-5 and TRBJ2-1; 8 bases fit TRBD1. The CDR3 is 15 residues long. CDR1 SGHKS and CDR2 YYEKEE come from the germline V gene (reference sequence). Germline trimming cut 3 bases from V and 9 bases from J; bases unmatched to any gene: 11. Based on the CDR3 plus reference TRBV5-5 and TRBJ2-1, the full variable domain is DAGVTQSPTHLIKTRGQQVTLRCSPISGHKSVSWYQQVLGQGPQFIFQYYEKEERGRGNFPDRFSARQFPNYSSELNVNALLLGDSALYLCASSWGQEALVEQFFGPGTRLTVL.

This chain joins TRBV11-3 and TRBJ2-2; D may match TRBD1 or TRBD2 (5 bases each). The germline CDR1 and CDR2 sequences are SGHNT and YENEEA. V gave up 2 bases and J gave up 7 bases, with 17 bases separating them. The CDR3 loop spans 16 amino acids. For the CDR3, the DNA is TGTGCCAGCAGCTTAACGCGAGGGGTTGGTGTCGGGGAGCTGTTTTTT. It codes for CASSLTRGVGVGELFF. Variable domain in full (rest from reference TRBV11-3 and TRBJ2-2): EAGVVQSPRYKIIEKKQPVAFWCNPISGHNTLYWYLQNLGQGPELLIRYENEEAVDDSQLPKDRFSAERLKGVDSTLKIQPAELGDSAVYLCASSLTRGVGVGELFFGEGSRLTVL.

The V and J genes are TRBV11-2 and TRBJ2-7, with D possibly being TRBD1 or TRBD2 (5 bases each). CDR1 and CDR2 (germline): SGHAT, FQNNGV. The CDR3 covers 16 residues. Trimming left V 6 bases short and J 7 bases short, with 25 bases between. The CDR3: CASRTVGAGLRGEQYF. Here the CDR3 DNA reads TGTGCCAGCAGAACTGTAGGGGCTGGCCTGAGGGGTGAGCAGTACTTC. Drawing the rest from reference TRBV11-2 and TRBJ2-7, the complete variable domain is EAGVAQSPRYKIIEKRQSVAFWCNPISGHATLYWYQQILGQGPKLLIQFQNNGVVDDSQLPKDRFSAERLKGVDSTLKIQPAKLEDSAVYLCASRTVGAGLRGEQYFGPGTRLTVT.

J is TRBJ2-3 and V is TRBV7-6, with 12 positions matching TRBD2. Unmatched junction bases numbered 8, after V lost 5 bases and J lost 5 bases. The germline CDR1 and CDR2 sequences are SGHVS and FNYEAQ. The CDR3 totals 16 residues. Here the CDR3 reads CASSARSSGGGDTQYF. The CDR3 nucleotides are TGTGCCAGCAGCGCCCGGTCTAGCGGGGGGGGAGATACGCAGTATTTT.

V usage is TRBV7-3 and J usage is TRBJ2-7; D possibly uses TRBD1 or TRBD2 (5 bases each). V was cut by 5 bases and J by 2 bases, with 13 bases left in between. The CDR3 sequence is 14 residues long. Germline values: CDR1 SGHTA, CDR2 FQGTGA. The CDR3 spells CASSPGTPAYEQYF. The CDR3 DNA follows: TGTGCCAGCAGCCCCGGGACCCCGGCCTACGAGCAGTACTTC.

V gene TRBV30 combines with J gene TRBJ1-6; 10 bases fit TRBD1. The germline V gene encodes CDR1 GTSNPN and CDR2 SVGIG (reference sequence). The CDR3 has 14 amino acids. The trim removed 5 bases at V and 7 bases at J, leaving 5 bases unmatched. The DNA for the CDR3 is TGTGCCTGGGCCCGGACAGGGGGAAATTCACCCCTCCACTTT. Protein sequence: CAWARTGGNSPLHF. The full variable domain, its missing parts supplied by reference TRBV30 and TRBJ1-6, is SQTIHQWPATLVQPVGSPLSLECTVEGTSNPNLYWYRQAAGRGLQLLFYSVGIGQISSEVPQNLSASRPQDRQFILSSKKLLLSDSGFYLCAWARTGGNSPLHFGNGTRLTVT.

This clone was seen once. The genes are TRBV19 and TRBJ1-5, with 8 positions matching TRBD1. Germline CDR1 LNHDA, CDR2 SQIVND (reference sequence). CDR3 length equals 17 residues. V trimming: 3 bases; J trimming: 0 bases; junction bases outside the gene matches: 7. CDR3 DNA sequence: TGTGCCAGTAGTATCCGGGACAGGTTTTATAGCAATCAGCCCCAGCATTTT. Translation gives CASSIRDRFYSNQPQHF.

This sequence joins TRBV7-2 and TRBJ1-2, with TRBD1 as a possible D gene (6 bases). CDR1 and CDR2 (germline): SGHTA, FQGNSA. Trimming stripped 5 bases from V and 8 bases from J, with 21 bases between. This CDR3 contains 15 residues. The CDR3 spells CASSLSRGGARGYTF. The DNA of the CDR3 is TGTGCCAGCAGCCTTTCCCGCGGGGGGGCCCGGGGCTACACCTTC.

The chain carries TRBV4-1 and TRBJ2-3; tentative D call: TRBD2 (6 bases). CDR1 MGHRA and CDR2 YSYEKL come from the germline V gene. Trimming left V 1 base short and J 1 base short, with 12 bases between. There are 16 residues in the CDR3. CDR3 amino acids: CASSQGKIAGTDTQYF. The CDR3 bases are TGCGCCAGCAGCCAAGGAAAAATAGCGGGCACAGATACGCAGTATTTT.

This clone was counted a single time. V and J are TRBV30 and TRBJ2-3; no clear D. Germline-derived CDR1 and CDR2 are GTSNPN and SVGIG (reference sequence). The CDR3 contains 12 residues. The CDR3 bases are TGTGGGGCAAGCCCTAGCACAGATACGCAGTATTTT. It is translated as CGASPSTDTQYF.

This chain uses TRBV5-1 with TRBJ2-7, with D possibly being TRBD2 (5 bases). Trimming stripped 4 bases from V and 1 base from J, with 15 bases between. The CDR3 has 15 amino acids. CDR1 SGHRS and CDR2 YFSETQ come from the germline V gene. Written as DNA, the CDR3 is TGCGCCAGCAGCAGCGAGGGAGTAGGGTCCTACGAGCAGTACTTC. Translating it yields CASSSEGVGSYEQYF.

V is TRBV29-1 and J is TRBJ1-1; a possible D gene is TRBD1 (6 bases). This CDR3 has 13 amino acids. V lost 7 bases and J 5 bases, leaving 17 bases between the germline ends. The germline gives CDR1 SQVTM, CDR2 ANQGSEA. The CDR3 bases are TGCAGCGCCGAGGGGGGAATAAGGACTGAAGCTTTCTTT. Protein product: CSAEGGIRTEAFF.